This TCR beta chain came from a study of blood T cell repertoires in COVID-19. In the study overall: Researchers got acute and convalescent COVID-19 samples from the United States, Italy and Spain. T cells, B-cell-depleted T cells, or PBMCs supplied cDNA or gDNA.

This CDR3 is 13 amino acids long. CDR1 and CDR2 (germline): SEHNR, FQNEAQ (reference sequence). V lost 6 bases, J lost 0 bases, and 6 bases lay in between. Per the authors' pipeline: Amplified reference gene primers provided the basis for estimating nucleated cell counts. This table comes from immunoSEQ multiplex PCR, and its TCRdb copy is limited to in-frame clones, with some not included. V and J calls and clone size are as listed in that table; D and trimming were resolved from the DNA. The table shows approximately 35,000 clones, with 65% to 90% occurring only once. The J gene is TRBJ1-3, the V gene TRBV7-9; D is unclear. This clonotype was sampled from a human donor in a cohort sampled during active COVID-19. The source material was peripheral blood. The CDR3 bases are TGTGCCAGCAGTTACAGCTCTGGAAACACCATATATTTT. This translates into CASSYSSGNTIYF. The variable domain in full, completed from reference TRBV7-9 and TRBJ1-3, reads DTGVSQNPRHKITKRGQNVTFRCDPISEHNRLYWYRQTLGQGPEFLTYFQNEAQLEKSRLLSDRFSAERPKGSFSTLEIQRTEQGDSAMYLCASSYSSGNTIYFGEGSWLTVV.